The following is a TCR beta chain sequence with its context. This specimen belongs to a study of blood T cell repertoires in COVID-19. About the study: Sites across the United States, Italy and Spain contributed samples from acute and convalescent COVID-19. Sources were T cells, B-cell-depleted T cells, or PBMCs; the material itself was cDNA or gDNA.

Per the original data handling: The authors estimated nucleated cell counts from reference gene primer amplification. The table came from immunoSEQ multiplex PCR; TCRdb's copy has only in-frame clones and leaves some out. The V and J calls and clone size are taken from that table; D and trimming were inferred from the DNA. Seen here are some 160,000 clones, 75% to 85% observed once, and the top ten hold more than 1.5%. V was pared by 0 bases and J by 5 bases, with 12 bases between. Germline loops: CDR1 SGDLS, CDR2 YYNGEE. This CDR3 contains 14 residues. Sequences were obtained from peripheral blood. The rearrangement uses TRBV9 and TRBJ2-7; D might be TRBD2 (6 bases). The source of this sequence is a human donor in a cohort sampled during active COVID-19. The CDR3 loop is CASSVVGGWDEQYF. CDR3 DNA: TGTGCCAGCAGCGTAGTTGGAGGGTGGGACGAGCAGTACTTC.